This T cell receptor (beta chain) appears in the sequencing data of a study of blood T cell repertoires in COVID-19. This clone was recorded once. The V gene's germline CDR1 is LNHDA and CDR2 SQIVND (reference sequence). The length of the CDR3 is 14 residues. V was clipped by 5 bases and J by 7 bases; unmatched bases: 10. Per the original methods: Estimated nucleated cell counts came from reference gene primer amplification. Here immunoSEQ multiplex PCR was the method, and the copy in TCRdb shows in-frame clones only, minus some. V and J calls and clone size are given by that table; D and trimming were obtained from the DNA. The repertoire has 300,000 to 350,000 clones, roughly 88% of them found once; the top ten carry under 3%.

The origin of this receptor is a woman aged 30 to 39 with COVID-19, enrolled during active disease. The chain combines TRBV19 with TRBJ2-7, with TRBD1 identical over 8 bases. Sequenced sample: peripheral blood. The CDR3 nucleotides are TGTGCCAGTAGTCCTCGGACAGGGAGTGGAGAGCAGTACTTC. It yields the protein CASSPRTGSGEQYF.